Listed below are T cell receptor beta chains from one sample, sequenced in a study of blood T cell repertoires in COVID-19. Sequencing was performed with immunoSEQ multiplex PCR; in TCRdb, only in-frame clones are kept and a portion is missing. The table has about 74,000 clones, around 87% seen once; the top ten hold roughly 30%. Sequenced: peripheral blood. These receptors were collected from a woman aged 80 or older with active or convalescent COVID-19. Each CDR3 is given with its conserved first and last residue. The order of the fields is J gene, V gene, D gene, clone size, CDR3 DNA, CDR3 protein. A D gene is named only where the DNA matches it firmly. Expanded clones get a size class; other rows say once, few or many, or leave the size out.

TRBJ2-7 | TRBV29-1 | - | once | TGCAGCGTTGAAGGCGACAGCTACGAGCAGTACTTC | CSVEGDSYEQYF
TRBJ2-3 | TRBV19 | - | - | TGTGCCAGTAGGGCGGGGTGGAACACAGATACGCAGTATTTT | CASRAGWNTDTQYF
TRBJ1-1 | TRBV5-1 | TRBD1 | - | TGCGCCAGCAGCTTGGACAGGGGGAACACTGAAGCTTTCTTT | CASSLDRGNTEAFF
TRBJ2-5 | TRBV6-2/TRBV6-3 | - | - | TGTGCCAGCAGTTACGGTCCCCCCGCGGAGACCCAGTACTTC | CASSYGPPAETQYF
TRBJ2-2 | TRBV6-2/TRBV6-3 | TRBD2 | - | TGTGCCAGCAGTTATCTAGCGGGGGGTGAGCCCGGGGAGCTGTTTTTT | CASSYLAGGEPGELFF
TRBJ1-2 | TRBV30 | - | - | TGTGCCTGGAGTGTAAGCGAGATACCTTCGGCGGGCTACACCTTC | CAWSVSEIPSAGYTF
TRBJ2-3 | TRBV7-2 | TRBD2 | - | TGTGCCAGCAGCCCAGGGACTAGCGGTACTACGCAGTATTTT | CASSPGTSGTTQYF
TRBJ1-2 | TRBV28 | - | - | TGTGCCAGCAGTATTGGGGGGAGCGGTGGCTACACCTTC | CASSIGGSGGYTF
TRBJ1-3 | TRBV6-6 | - | - | TGTGCCAGCAGTCGACAGTACTCTGGAAACACCATATATTTT | CASSRQYSGNTIYF
TRBJ1-2 | TRBV6-5 | TRBD1 | once | TGTGCCAGCAGTTACGGGGGGACAGATCGCAACTATGGCTACACCTTC | CASSYGGTDRNYGYTF
TRBJ1-4 | TRBV7-2 | TRBD1 | - | TGTGCCAGCAGCTTTGACAGGGCGGGTGAAAAACTGTTTTTT | CASSFDRAGEKLFF
TRBJ1-2 | TRBV10-3 | TRBD1 | - | TGTGCCATCAGTGAGTCTAGGACAGGAGAAGATAACTATGGCTACACCTTC | CAISESRTGEDNYGYTF
TRBJ1-2 | TRBV9 | - | - | TGTGCCAGCAGCGCACTGGGAGGGCTGAGCTACACCTTC | CASSALGGLSYTF
TRBJ2-3 | TRBV5-4 | TRBD2 | - | TGTGCCAGCAGCTTGATGACTAGCGGGGGGTTGGATACGCAGTATTTT | CASSLMTSGGLDTQYF
TRBJ2-5 | TRBV10-3 | TRBD2 | - | TGTGCCATCAGTCGACCGGGCGGGGGACGAGAGACCCAGTACTTC | CAISRPGGGRETQYF
TRBJ2-7 | TRBV28 | - | - | TGTGCCAGCAGTTTATTGGGGGCTACGGACGAGCAGTACTTC | CASSLLGATDEQYF
TRBJ2-7 | TRBV10-3 | TRBD2 | - | TGTGCCACTGCGACTAGCGGGGGCTCCTACGAGCAGTACTTC | CATATSGGSYEQYF
TRBJ1-2 | TRBV6-5 | - | - | TGTGCCAGCAGTAAGCTATCGCGGGGCTACACCTTC | CASSKLSRGYTF
TRBJ2-5 | TRBV18 | - | - | TGTGCCAGCAACGCAGAAGAGACCCAGTACTTC | CASNAEETQYF
TRBJ2-3 | TRBV28 | - | - | TGTGCCAGCAGGGACACAGGCACAGATACGCAGTATTTT | CASRDTGTDTQYF
TRBJ2-1 | TRBV15 | TRBD2 | - | TGTGCCACAGGGACTAGCGGTTTGAAGCAGTTCTTC | CATGTSGLKQFF
TRBJ1-1 | TRBV29-1 | - | - | TGCAGCGTTGAACTACATGGGGCCCGAGCTTTCTTT | CSVELHGARAFF
TRBJ2-7 | TRBV7-2 | - | - | TGTGCCAGCAGCTTAAAAGGAGAAGCCTACGAGCAGTACTTC | CASSLKGEAYEQYF
TRBJ1-5 | TRBV6-2/TRBV6-3 | - | - | TGTGCCAGCAGTTACGGGCAGAGGGGCAATCAGCCCCAGCATTTT | CASSYGQRGNQPQHF
TRBJ1-2 | TRBV7-5 | - | - | TGTGCCAGAAGCACCACACCCCCATATGGCTACACCTTC | CARSTTPPYGYTF
TRBJ2-7 | TRBV1 | - | - | TGCCCCAACGGGATCTACGAGCAGTACTTC | CPNGIYEQYF
TRBJ1-3 | TRBV12-3/TRBV12-4 | - | few | TGTGCCAGCAGTTTAGGAGACACCATATATTTT | CASSLGDTIYF
TRBJ1-2 | TRBV5-6 | - | - | TGTGCCAGCAGCCCTGACAAGGGGCTGGTCTATGGCTACACCTTC | CASSPDKGLVYGYTF
TRBJ2-1 | TRBV6-4 | TRBD2 | - | TGTGCCAGTTCTAGCGGGGGGGCCTGGAATGAGCAGTTCTTC | CASSSGGAWNEQFF
TRBJ2-1 | TRBV5-5 | - | - | TGTGCCAGCAGCCCCCAGACAGCTATGTCCACTAATGAGCAGTTCTTC | CASSPQTAMSTNEQFF
TRBJ2-3 | TRBV7-2 | TRBD2 | once | TGTGCCAGCAGCCAAAACCGTGCGGCTAGCGGGGGTGATACGCAGTATTTT | CASSQNRAASGGDTQYF
TRBJ1-5 | TRBV11-2 | TRBD1 | - | TGTGCCAGCGGCCAGGGACAGTCCCAGCATTTT | CASGQGQSQHF
TRBJ2-6 | TRBV15 | - | once | TGTGCCACCAGCAGGAACAGGGTTAGGGCCAACGTCCTGACTTTC | CATSRNRVRANVLTF
TRBJ1-2 | TRBV7-8 | TRBD1 | - | TGTGCCAGCAGCCCGGGACAGGGGGGAATAACGGCCTTC | CASSPGQGGITAF
TRBJ2-3 | TRBV5-4 | TRBD2 | - | TGTGCCAGCACCCCGACTAGCGGGGGGCGGGATACGCAGTATTTT | CASTPTSGGRDTQYF
TRBJ2-7 | TRBV6-5 | - | - | TGTGCCAGCAGAGGGGTTGGCGAGCAGTACTTC | CASRGVGEQYF
TRBJ1-2 | TRBV7-8 | - | few | TGTGCCAGCAGCTTAGTGGCAGGGGACTATGGCTACACCTTC | CASSLVAGDYGYTF
TRBJ1-6 | TRBV10-1 | - | - | TGCGCCCTACTGTTGTCACCCCTCCACTTT | CALLLSPLHF
TRBJ2-7 | TRBV5-1 | - | once | TGCGCCAGCAGCTCCCAGTCCTACGAGCAGTACTTC | CASSSQSYEQYF
TRBJ1-1 | TRBV3-1/TRBV3-2 | - | - | TGTGCCAGCAGCCAACACAGGAACACTGAAGCTTTCTTT | CASSQHRNTEAFF
TRBJ2-1 | TRBV6-4 | TRBD1 | - | TGTGCCAGCAGTGATAGGACAGGGGGCAGGAATGAGCAGTTCTTC | CASSDRTGGRNEQFF
TRBJ2-7 | TRBV4-3 | - | - | TGCGCCAGCAGCCAGGTGCAGACTGCCTCCTACGAGCAGTACTTC | CASSQVQTASYEQYF
TRBJ2-5 | TRBV19 | TRBD1 | - | TGTGCCAGTAGTATTAGGGCGACAGGGTCTTGGGAGACCCAGTACTTC | CASSIRATGSWETQYF
TRBJ1-1 | TRBV18 | - | once | TGTGCCAGCTCACCTCCCCCAGGGCCCACTGAAGCTTTCTTT | CASSPPPGPTEAFF
TRBJ2-3 | TRBV7-2 | TRBD2 | - | TGTGCCAGCAGCGGCGAGCGGGGGGACAGAGATACGCAGTATTTT | CASSGERGDRDTQYF
TRBJ2-1 | TRBV27 | - | - | TGTGCCAGCAGTCGGGGGATGTACAATGAGCAGTTCTTC | CASSRGMYNEQFF
TRBJ2-2 | TRBV5-8 | - | once | TGTGCCAGCAGCCGACCTTTGAGCGGGTCGAACACCGGGGAGCTGTTTTTT | CASSRPLSGSNTGELFF
TRBJ2-1 | TRBV25-1 | - | once | TGTGCCAGCAGTGTCCGGGGGGCCTCCTACAATGAGCAGTTCTTC | CASSVRGASYNEQFF
TRBJ1-1 | TRBV11-2 | - | few | TGTGCCAGCAGCTTAGCTTCGAGGGCAGTTGAAGCTTTCTTT | CASSLASRAVEAFF
TRBJ2-7 | TRBV5-4 | - | - | TGTGCCAGCAGCAAAGACAGAAGCTCCTACGAGCAGTACTTC | CASSKDRSSYEQYF
TRBJ2-5 | TRBV11-2 | - | - | TGTGCCAGCAGCCCCCGACCACTAGCTGGGGAGACCCAGTACTTC | CASSPRPLAGETQYF